Following are 4 T cell receptor beta chains from one sample sequenced in a study of blood T cell repertoires in COVID-19. The assay was immunoSEQ multiplex PCR, and TCRdb's table has in-frame clones only and misses some. Here the sample spans some 200,000 clones, roughly four fifths being singletons. The sequenced sample was PBMCs or T cells enriched from blood (not recorded which). The receptors derive from a man in his forties who had recovered from COVID-19.

This sequence joins TRBV4-2 and TRBJ1-2; a possible D gene is TRBD1 (5 bases). Germline loops: CDR1 LGHNA, CDR2 YNFKEQ. The ends were cut back, 0 bases at V and 2 bases at J, with 13 bases in the middle. The CDR3 runs 16 residues. The CDR3 loop is CASSQDVYRQNYGYTF. CDR3 nucleotide sequence: TGTGCCAGCAGCCAAGATGTTTATAGACAGAACTATGGCTACACCTTC.

The genes are TRBV3-1 (or the pseudogene TRBV3-2) and TRBJ2-1; 8 nucleotides align to TRBD2. In germline, CDR1 is LGHDT, CDR2 YNNKEL (reference sequence). This CDR3 region has 16 residues. Trimming at V came to 1 base and at J to 7 bases, leaving 9 bases not matched to a gene. As DNA, the CDR3 is TGTGCCAGCAGCCAAGGTAGCGGGATGTTTGGGAATGAGCAGTTCTTC. Residues: CASSQGSGMFGNEQFF.

The V gene is TRBV15, the J gene TRBJ1-5, with 8 bases matching TRBD1. The germline V gene has CDR1 LNHNV and CDR2 YYDKDF (reference sequence). CDR3 length: 19 amino acids. Losses at the gene ends were 0 bases for V and 3 bases for J; bases not matched to a gene: 13. CDR3 sequence (DNA): TGTGCCACCAGCAGAGATGTGAGGACAGGGACATCGGCCAATCAGCCCCAGCATTTT. It translates to CATSRDVRTGTSANQPQHF.

For the CDR3, the DNA is TGTGCCATCAGTCTTGACAGCGATGGCTACACCTTC. It is translated as CAISLDSDGYTF. This sequence joins TRBV10-3 and TRBJ1-2; D may be TRBD1 (5 bases). Deletions cut 5 bases from V and 6 bases from J, with 10 bases between. CDR3 length equals 12 residues. Per germline, CDR1 ENHRY and CDR2 SYGVKD.